These 30 T cell receptor beta chains originate from one sample sequenced in a study of cytomegalovirus exposure and HLA in healthy donors. Use of 60 Vbeta and 13 Jbeta primers characterized the PCR. Method: immunoSEQ multiplex PCR; TCRdb's copy keeps in-frame clones and lacks some. This sample yields approximately 170,000 clones, of which roughly four fifths are seen a single time; about 4% belongs to the top ten. The sample taken for sequencing was PBMCs. The receptors originated from a man aged 50 to 59 in good health and CMV-seropositive.

In this sample, this clone turned up once. The J gene is TRBJ2-5, the V gene TRBV19; 8 nucleotides agree with TRBD2. CDR3 length equals 16 residues. CDR1 and CDR2 from the germline V gene are LNHDA and SQIVND (reference sequence). Trimming took 6 bases from V and 5 from J; bases not matched to a gene: 14. The CDR3 here is CASRSPGGPTAETQYF. CDR3 nucleotides: TGTGCCAGTAGATCGCCGGGAGGGCCGACCGCCGAGACCCAGTACTTC. The whole variable domain, filled in from reference TRBV19 and TRBJ2-5, reads DGGITQSPKYLFRKEGQNVTLSCEQNLNHDAMYWYRQDPGQGLRLIYYSQIVNDFQKGDIAEGYSVSREKKESFPLTVTSAQKNPTAFYLCASRSPGGPTAETQYFGPGTRLLVL.

The chain recombines TRBV6-5 with TRBJ2-7, with 7 bases that match TRBD1. This CDR3 has 15 amino acids. V shed 2 bases and J 1 base; nucleotides not matched to a gene: 5. From germline, CDR1 is MNHEY and CDR2 SVGAGI. CDR3 in DNA: TGTGCCAGCAGTTACCTACGACAGGGTTCCTACGAGCAGTACTTC. Its translation is CASSYLRQGSYEQYF.

V usage is TRBV7-3 and J usage is TRBJ2-2; no clear D gene. The V gene's germline CDR1 is SGHTA and CDR2 FQGTGA. The V end was cut by 5 bases, the J end by 4 bases, with 5 bases between. The CDR3 runs to 12 residues. The CDR3 sequence: CASSPSTGELFF. Written as DNA, the CDR3 is TGTGCCAGCAGCCCGTCCACCGGGGAGCTGTTTTTT.

The gene calls are TRBV2 and TRBJ1-2; possible D gene TRBD1, 6 bases. V was trimmed by 1 base and J by 1 base, leaving 10 bases between them. The CDR3 has 15 amino acids. Germline CDR1 SNHLY, CDR2 FYNNEI. Here the CDR3 reads CASSEVTGFNYGYTF. For the CDR3, the DNA is TGTGCCAGCAGTGAAGTCACAGGGTTTAACTATGGCTACACCTTC. The complete variable domain, with remaining parts taken from reference TRBV2 and TRBJ1-2, reads EPEVTQTPSHQVTQMGQEVILRCVPISNHLYFYWYRQILGQKVEFLVSFYNNEISEKSEIFDDQFSVERPDGSNFTLKIRSTKLEDSAMYFCASSEVTGFNYGYTFGSGTRLTVV.

The gene calls are TRBV28 and TRBJ2-3; D perhaps matches TRBD2 (5 bases). The length of the CDR3 is 16 residues. V shed 5 bases and J shed 0 bases, with 15 bases lying between them. Germline V CDR1 and CDR2: MDHEN, SYDVKM. CDR3 DNA sequence: TGTGCCAGCAGTCCCCAGGCCGGGGAGAGCACAGATACGCAGTATTTT. Protein: CASSPQAGESTDTQYF.

V and J are TRBV7-9 and TRBJ2-1, with TRBD1 matching over 9 bases. With V trimmed by 4 bases and J by 10 bases, 2 bases remained unmatched. This CDR3 region has 12 residues. Looked up from germline, CDR1 is SEHNR and CDR2 is FQNEAQ (reference sequence). DNA of the CDR3: TGTGCCAGCAGCTCCGACAGGGGGGAGCAGTTCTTC. Translation: CASSSDRGEQFF. Combining the CDR3 with reference TRBV7-9 and TRBJ2-1 gives the whole variable domain DTGVSQNPRHKITKRGQNVTFRCDPISEHNRLYWYRQTLGQGPEFLTYFQNEAQLEKSRLLSDRFSAERPKGSFSTLEIQRTEQGDSAMYLCASSSDRGEQFFGPGTRLTVL.

The chain is built from TRBV11-2 and TRBJ2-7; 7 positions match TRBD1. The CDR3 length is 13 residues. V shed 4 bases and J 3 bases; nucleotides not matched to a gene: 3. Looked up from germline, CDR1 is SGHAT and CDR2 is FQNNGV. This CDR3 is CASSSGQNYEQYF. The DNA for the CDR3 is TGTGCCAGCAGCTCGGGACAGAACTACGAGCAGTACTTC.

V is TRBV6-4 and J is TRBJ1-1; a weak D match, TRBD1 (5 bases). The length of the CDR3 is 17 residues. Per germline, CDR1 MRHNA and CDR2 SNTAGT. Trimming stripped 3 bases from V and 2 bases from J, with 19 bases between. CDR3 in DNA: TGTGCCAGCAGTGAAGGGGAGGGATGGGGTGGAAACACTGAAGCTTTCTTT. Translated, it gives CASSEGEGWGGNTEAFF.

This clone occurred a few times. The rearrangement links TRBV28 to TRBJ1-4; no clear D gene. Trimming removed 7 bases at V and 3 bases at J, with 12 bases between. The CDR3 runs 14 residues. CDR1 and CDR2 from the germline V gene are MDHEN and SYDVKM. The DNA of the CDR3 is TGTGCCAGCACTACACGGCGGTCTAATGAAAAACTGTTTTTT. It translates to CASTTRRSNEKLFF.

The J gene is TRBJ1-2, the V gene TRBV25-1, with 7 bases aligning to TRBD1. Germline V gives CDR1 MGHDK, CDR2 SYGVNS. The CDR3 contains 14 residues. V was clipped by 2 bases and J by 5 bases; unmatched bases: 5. The CDR3 nucleotides are TGTGCCAGCAGTGAAGGGGACAGACTTTATGGCTACACCTTC. Its translation is CASSEGDRLYGYTF.

A few counts support this clone. This rearrangement joins TRBV6-4 to TRBJ1-6, with 10 bases lining up with TRBD1. Germline V lookup: CDR1 MRHNA, CDR2 SNTAGT. This CDR3 contains 14 residues. Trimming cost V 0 bases and J 10 bases; bases outside gene matches: 0. Here the CDR3 DNA reads TGTGCCAGCAGTGACTCGACAGGGGGCTCACCCCTCCACTTT. It yields the protein CASSDSTGGSPLHF.

The genes are TRBV18 and TRBJ2-2; tentatively, D is TRBD2 (6 bases). CDR1 and CDR2 (germline): KGHSH, LQKENI. CDR3 length: 17 residues. The ends were cut back, 0 bases at V and 6 bases at J, with 17 bases in the middle. The CDR3 sequence is CASSPPDFRGRSGELFF. The DNA for the CDR3 is TGTGCCAGCTCACCACCTGATTTTCGGGGGAGATCCGGGGAGCTGTTTTTT.

This chain links TRBV19 with TRBJ2-7; 10 bases match TRBD2. Germline CDR1 reads LNHDA; CDR2 reads SQIVND (reference sequence). The trim removed 5 bases at V and 0 bases at J, leaving 4 bases unmatched. The CDR3 covers 15 residues. The CDR3: CASSAAGGDSYEQYF. CDR3 DNA: TGTGCCAGTAGTGCAGCGGGAGGGGACTCCTACGAGCAGTACTTC.

The chain has TRBV11-2 and TRBJ1-1; D gene ambiguous. The CDR3 contains 14 residues. In germline, CDR1 is SGHAT, CDR2 FQNNGV. V was shortened by 3 bases and J by 5 bases, with 13 bases between the two germline ends. Here the CDR3 reads CASSFSVGATEAFF. As DNA, the CDR3 is TGTGCCAGCAGCTTCTCCGTCGGAGCTACTGAAGCTTTCTTT.

J is TRBJ1-5 and V is TRBV21-1. TRBV21-1 has pseudogene status. CDR3 size: 16 residues. As DNA, the CDR3 is TGTGCCAGCAGCAAAGTGGAGTTCACTAGCAATCAGCCCCAGCATTTT. Translating it yields CASSKVEFTSNQPQHF.

V gene TRBV19 combines with J gene TRBJ1-1; possibly TRBD1 for D (6 bases). CDR1 and CDR2 (germline): LNHDA, SQIVND (reference sequence). This CDR3 contains 15 residues. Trimming pared 7 bases from V and 4 bases from J, leaving 19 bases between. The CDR3 loop is CASTPLGQGSTEAFF. The CDR3 DNA sequence: TGTGCCAGTACCCCTCTGGGGCAGGGGTCCACTGAAGCTTTCTTT.

This clone was seen more than once but under ten times. J is TRBJ2-7 and V is TRBV2; a weak D match, TRBD1 (6 bases). CDR3 length equals 15 residues. The V gene's germline CDR1 is SNHLY and CDR2 FYNNEI. With 4 bases removed from V and 0 bases from J, the gap between germline ends came to 13 bases. The CDR3 DNA reads TGTGCCAGCAGTGGGGAACAGGGAAGCTCCTACGAGCAGTACTTC. Encoded protein: CASSGEQGSSYEQYF.

This chain connects TRBV7-9 to TRBJ2-3; unclear D gene. This CDR3 is 16 amino acids long. Germline V gives CDR1 SEHNR, CDR2 FQNEAQ (reference sequence). V shed 2 bases and J shed 0 bases, with 12 bases lying between them. The CDR3 bases are TGTGCCAGCAGCTTAAAAGGCGGCCCTAGCACAGATACGCAGTATTTT. It codes for CASSLKGGPSTDTQYF.

This rearrangement joins TRBV6-5 to TRBJ2-2, with TRBD2 identical over 8 bases. The CDR3 extends over 16 amino acids. CDR1 is MNHEY and CDR2 is SVGAGI in the germline V gene. With V trimmed by 4 bases and J by 2 bases, 6 bases remained unmatched. The CDR3 protein is CASSLLAEPNTGELFF. DNA of the CDR3: TGTGCCAGCAGTTTACTAGCGGAACCTAACACCGGGGAGCTGTTTTTT.

The CDR3 loop reads CASSKAGGTPDTQYF. CDR3 coding DNA: TGTGCCAGCAGTAAGGCGGGGGGGACCCCGGATACGCAGTATTTT. V is TRBV7-9 and J is TRBJ2-3; 9 bases agree with TRBD2. The CDR3 covers 15 residues. CDR1 and CDR2 (germline): SEHNR, FQNEAQ (reference sequence). Unmatched junction bases numbered 10, after V lost 6 bases and J lost 6 bases.

The chain combines TRBV19 with TRBJ2-3, with TRBD1 identical over 11 bases. The V gene's germline CDR1 is LNHDA and CDR2 SQIVND (reference sequence). This CDR3 spans 16 amino acids. The junction had 4 bases not matched to a gene; V was cut back by 1 base and J by 4 bases. The CDR3 DNA is TGTGCCAGTAGTATAGGTTGGACAGGGGGCGCAGATACGCAGTATTTT. This sequence encodes CASSIGWTGGADTQYF.

The chain recombines TRBV9 with TRBJ2-1; 12 bases are a match to TRBD2. CDR3 length: 14 residues. The germline gives CDR1 SGDLS, CDR2 YYNGEE. The V gene end was trimmed by 4 bases and the J gene end by 13 bases; junction bases not matched to a gene: 9. The CDR3: CASSQRLAGDQQFF. The CDR3 DNA sequence: TGTGCCAGCAGCCAGAGACTAGCGGGAGACCAACAGTTCTTC.

This chain connects TRBV5-1 to TRBJ1-6, with a possible D match to TRBD1 (6 bases). This CDR3 has 14 residues. V lost 1 base, J lost 7 bases, and 9 bases lay in between. The germline gives CDR1 SGHRS, CDR2 YFSETQ. CDR3 region: CASSLQGNNSPLHF. CDR3 nucleotide sequence: TGCGCCAGCAGCTTGCAGGGGAACAATTCACCCCTCCACTTT.

The chain has TRBV27 and TRBJ1-1; a possible D gene is TRBD1 (6 bases). The V gene lost 7 bases and the J gene lost 5 bases, with 20 bases spanning the gap. In germline, CDR1 is MNHEY, CDR2 SMNVEV (reference sequence). This CDR3 is 15 amino acids long. The CDR3 DNA reads as TGTGCCAGCACCCCAATAGGTGGGGGCAATACTGAAGCTTTCTTT. Its translation is CASTPIGGGNTEAFF.

Notes on this clone: The germline gene is not matched at one end of the junction; a read error may be the cause. V is TRBV7-9 and J is TRBJ1-1; D is ambiguous. Looked up from germline, CDR1 is SEHNR and CDR2 is FQNEAQ (reference sequence). The CDR3 sequence is 14 residues long. The chain's CDR3 is CSSSTGGTNTEAFF. CDR3 sequence (DNA): TGTTCCAGCAGCACGGGAGGAACGAACACTGAAGCTTTCTTT.

The J gene is TRBJ2-1, the V gene TRBV4-2; possibly TRBD2 for D (6 bases). Germline loops: CDR1 LGHNA, CDR2 YNFKEQ. The CDR3 spans 16 residues. The V and J ends lost 5 bases and 0 bases respectively, with 14 bases between them. CDR3 sequence: CASSRIGGTSYNEQFF. The CDR3 nucleotides are TGTGCCAGCAGCAGGATAGGCGGGACCTCCTACAATGAGCAGTTCTTC.

V gene TRBV2 combines with J gene TRBJ2-3, with 12 bases identical to TRBD2. Germline lookup yields CDR1 SNHLY and CDR2 FYNNEI. The CDR3 is made up of 17 amino acids. The V and J ends lost 8 bases and 0 bases, in that order; junction bases with no gene match: 9. The CDR3 is CASRRLAGGPSTDTQYF. CDR3 nucleotide sequence: TGTGCCAGCCGGAGGCTAGCGGGGGGGCCTAGCACAGATACGCAGTATTTT.

This rearrangement joins TRBV18 to TRBJ2-5, with a possible D match to TRBD1 (5 bases). This CDR3 has 14 amino acids. Trimming stripped 2 bases from V and 3 bases from J, with 10 bases between. Germline CDR1 KGHSH, CDR2 LQKENI. CDR3 sequence reads: CASSPVGREETQYF. Written as DNA, the CDR3 is TGTGCCAGCTCACCAGTGGGCAGGGAAGAGACCCAGTACTTC.

The chain employs TRBV5-1 and TRBJ2-1, with D possibly being TRBD2 (7 bases). Looked up from germline, CDR1 is SGHRS and CDR2 is YFSETQ. CDR3 length equals 14 residues. Trimming shortened V by 4 bases and J by 8 bases, and 16 bases separated the two germline ends. The CDR3 sequence is CASSPGGPSDEQFF. The CDR3, as DNA: TGCGCCAGCAGCCCGGGGGGCCCCTCGGATGAGCAGTTCTTC.

This clone has just one count. This chain uses TRBV4-1 with TRBJ2-7, with D perhaps TRBD1 (5 bases). The germline V gene encodes CDR1 MGHRA and CDR2 YSYEKL. Deletions cut 0 bases from V and 2 bases from J, with 11 bases between. CDR3 length: 15 residues. This CDR3 is CASSQEWGPAYEQYF. In DNA form, the CDR3 reads TGCGCCAGCAGCCAAGAGTGGGGCCCAGCCTACGAGCAGTACTTC.